The rows below give T cell receptor beta chains drawn from one sample of a study of cytomegalovirus exposure and HLA in healthy donors. Using immunoSEQ multiplex PCR, the repertoire was profiled, and TCRdb retains in-frame clones only, with some absent. The table includes under 400,000 clones, 75% to 90% detected once. Sequencing was performed on PBMCs. These receptors were collected from a woman between 18 and 30 years old in good health and CMV-seronegative. CDR3s include the opening cysteine and the closing phenylalanine or tryptophan. The D gene is left open where the match is weak. Size values are once, few and many counts, or a class for expanded clones, and some rows have none.

d_gene | abundance | j_gene | v_gene | CDR3aa | CDR3nt
NA | NA | TRBJ2-1 | TRBV19 | CASSIFALGPHNEQFF | TGTGCCAGTAGTATTTTCGCCCTAGGTCCCCACAATGAGCAGTTCTTC
NA | once | TRBJ1-2 | TRBV28 | CASSSSRFDYGYTF | TGTGCCAGCAGTTCATCGAGGTTCGACTATGGCTACACCTTC
NA | few | TRBJ1-1 | TRBV6-1 | CAGAMNTEAFF | TGTGCCGGGGCTATGAACACTGAAGCTTTCTTT
NA | NA | TRBJ2-2 | TRBV6-1 | CASSEGTGANTGELFF | TGTGCCAGCAGTGAGGGGACGGGAGCGAACACCGGGGAGCTGTTTTTT
TRBD1 | NA | TRBJ1-4 | TRBV5-1 | CASSRQGQGNEKLFF | TGCGCCAGCAGCCGCCAGGGACAGGGTAATGAAAAACTGTTTTTT
TRBD2 | NA | TRBJ2-1 | TRBV18 | CASSSLRDKGWTSGNEQFF | TGTGCCAGCTCGTCCCTCCGGGACAAGGGTTGGACTAGCGGCAATGAGCAGTTCTTC
NA | few | TRBJ2-7 | TRBV29-1 | CSVDEGGEQYF | TGCAGCGTTGACGAAGGAGGTGAGCAGTACTTC
TRBD1 | NA | TRBJ2-3 | TRBV28 | CASSAPGTGGLTDTQYF | TGTGCCAGCAGTGCCCCCGGGACAGGGGGGCTCACAGATACGCAGTATTTT
TRBD1 | NA | TRBJ2-1 | TRBV11-2 | CASREGRGQGVPYNEQFF | TGTGCCAGCAGGGAAGGTCGGGGACAGGGAGTCCCGTACAATGAGCAGTTCTTC
TRBD2 | NA | TRBJ2-7 | TRBV5-1 | CASSRGTSGKNSYEQYF | TGCGCCAGCAGCCGAGGGACTAGCGGGAAGAATTCCTACGAGCAGTACTTC
NA | few | TRBJ2-2 | TRBV28 | CASSPLVSGGYTGELFF | TGTGCCAGCAGCCCGCTGGTGAGCGGAGGGTACACCGGGGAGCTGTTTTTT
TRBD2 | NA | TRBJ2-3 | TRBV4-1 | CASSATSGGLGTDTQYF | TGCGCCAGCAGCGCAACCTCGGGAGGCCTAGGGACAGATACGCAGTATTTT
TRBD1 | NA | TRBJ2-7 | TRBV18 | CASSLRPGQGTYEQYF | TGTGCCAGCTCCCTCAGACCGGGACAGGGGACGTACGAGCAGTACTTC
NA | NA | TRBJ1-6 | TRBV15 | CATSSGTGSSWAANSPLHF | TGTGCCACCAGCAGTGGGACTGGTTCGTCCTGGGCGGCAAATTCACCCCTCCACTTT
TRBD1 | NA | TRBJ2-7 | TRBV5-4 | CASSPGQGLTYEQYF | TGTGCCAGCAGCCCGGGACAGGGCCTTACCTACGAGCAGTACTTC
TRBD1 | NA | TRBJ2-5 | TRBV7-6 | CASSLRGRETQYF | TGTGCCAGCAGCTTAAGGGGGCGAGAGACCCAGTACTTC
NA | NA | TRBJ1-1 | TRBV6-5 | CASSYSRGDNTEAFF | TGTGCCAGCAGTTACTCTCGGGGAGATAACACTGAAGCTTTCTTT
TRBD2 | NA | TRBJ2-3 | TRBV2 | CASSGNSGGPTQYF | TGTGCCAGCAGTGGGAATAGCGGGGGGCCTACGCAGTATTTT
NA | NA | TRBJ1-4 | TRBV28 | CASSLVRAPEKLFF | TGTGCCAGCAGTTTAGTGCGGGCCCCTGAAAAACTGTTTTTT
NA | NA | TRBJ1-1 | TRBV10-3 | CAAQSGTEAFF | TGTGCCGCTCAGAGCGGCACTGAAGCTTTCTTT
TRBD1 | NA | TRBJ2-4 | TRBV6-5 | CASSPGQGKNIQYF | TGTGCCAGCAGTCCGGGACAGGGAAAAAACATTCAGTACTTC
NA | NA | TRBJ2-4 | TRBV4-1 | CASSQAAVAKNIQYF | TGCGCCAGCAGCCAAGCTGCGGTAGCCAAAAACATTCAGTACTTC
NA | NA | TRBJ2-7 | TRBV15 | CATSSPTAGLIGEQYF | TGTGCCACCAGCAGTCCCACGGCGGGGCTGATAGGCGAGCAGTACTTC
NA | once | TRBJ1-2 | TRBV28 | CASSFWGGYGYTF | TGTGCCAGCAGTTTCTGGGGGGGGTATGGCTACACCTTC
NA | NA | TRBJ2-2 | TRBV4-2 | CASSQDLTDNTGELFF | TGTGCCAGCAGCCAAGATCTGACAGATAACACCGGGGAGCTGTTTTTT
NA | NA | TRBJ2-3 | TRBV28 | CASSTPGITSDTQYF | TGTGCCAGCAGTACACCGGGAATCACATCAGATACGCAGTATTTT